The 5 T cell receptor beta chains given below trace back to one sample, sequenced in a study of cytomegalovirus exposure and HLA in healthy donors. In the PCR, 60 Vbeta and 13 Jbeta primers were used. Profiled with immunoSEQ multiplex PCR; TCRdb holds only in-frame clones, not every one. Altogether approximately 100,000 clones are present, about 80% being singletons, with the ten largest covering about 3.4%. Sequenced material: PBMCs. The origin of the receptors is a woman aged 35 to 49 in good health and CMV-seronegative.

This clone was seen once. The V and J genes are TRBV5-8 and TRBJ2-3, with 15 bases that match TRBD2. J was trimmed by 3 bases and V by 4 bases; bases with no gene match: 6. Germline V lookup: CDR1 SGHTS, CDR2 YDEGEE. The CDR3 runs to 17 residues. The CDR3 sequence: CASSAWTSGRGTDTQYF. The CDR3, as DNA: TGTGCCAGCAGCGCCTGGACTAGCGGGAGGGGGACAGATACGCAGTATTTT.

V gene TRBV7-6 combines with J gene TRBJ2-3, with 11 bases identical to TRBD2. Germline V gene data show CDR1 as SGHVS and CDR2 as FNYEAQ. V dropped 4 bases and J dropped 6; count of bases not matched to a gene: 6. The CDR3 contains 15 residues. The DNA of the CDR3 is TGTGCCAGCAGCTCGACTAGCGGGAAATTGGATACGCAGTATTTT. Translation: CASSSTSGKLDTQYF. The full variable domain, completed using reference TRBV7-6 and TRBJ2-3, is GAGVSQSPRYKVTKRGQDVALRCDPISGHVSLYWYRQALGQGPEFLTYFNYEAQQDKSGLPNDRFSAERPEGSISTLTIQRTEQRDSAMYRCASSSTSGKLDTQYFGPGTRLTVL.

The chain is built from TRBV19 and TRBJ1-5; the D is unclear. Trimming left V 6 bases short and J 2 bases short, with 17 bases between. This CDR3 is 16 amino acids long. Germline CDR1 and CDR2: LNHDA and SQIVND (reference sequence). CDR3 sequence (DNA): TGTGCCAGTAGCATACCCGAGACTCCGGGCAATCAGCCCCAGCATTTT. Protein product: CASSIPETPGNQPQHF.

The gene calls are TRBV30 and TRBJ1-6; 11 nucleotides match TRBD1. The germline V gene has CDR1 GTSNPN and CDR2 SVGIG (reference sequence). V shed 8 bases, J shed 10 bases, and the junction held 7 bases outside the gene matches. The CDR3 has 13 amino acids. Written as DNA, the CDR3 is TGTGCCCGAGGGACAGGGGGAGAATCACCCCTCCACTTT. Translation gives CARGTGGESPLHF. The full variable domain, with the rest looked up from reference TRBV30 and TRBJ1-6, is SQTIHQWPATLVQPVGSPLSLECTVEGTSNPNLYWYRQAAGRGLQLLFYSVGIGQISSEVPQNLSASRPQDRQFILSSKKLLLSDSGFYLCARGTGGESPLHFGNGTRLTVT.

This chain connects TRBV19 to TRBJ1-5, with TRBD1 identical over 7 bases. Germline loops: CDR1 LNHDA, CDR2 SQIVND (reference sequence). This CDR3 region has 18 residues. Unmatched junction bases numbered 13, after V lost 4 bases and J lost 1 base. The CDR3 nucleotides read TGTGCCAGTAGTACGAAAATCCAGACAGGGCTAAGCAATCAGCCCCAGCATTTT. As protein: CASSTKIQTGLSNQPQHF. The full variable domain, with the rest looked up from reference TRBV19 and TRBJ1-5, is DGGITQSPKYLFRKEGQNVTLSCEQNLNHDAMYWYRQDPGQGLRLIYYSQIVNDFQKGDIAEGYSVSREKKESFPLTVTSAQKNPTAFYLCASSTKIQTGLSNQPQHFGDGTRLSIL.